This T cell receptor (beta chain) was profiled in a study of spatial heterogeneity in lung cancer. Overall study context: The collection of some blood samples took place at disease recurrence, and first recurrence occurred after a median of approximately 370 days. The average count in raw reads for each unique TCR and UMI combination exceeded eight appearances.

Time point specified: blood taken at disease recurrence. Sequencing was performed on whole RNA extracted from tumor and nontumor lung tissue, or from frozen PBMC, and the material was left unsorted. CDR1 and CDR2 (germline): MDHEN, SYDVKM. The CDR3 is made up of 18 amino acids. V gave up 4 bases and J gave up 0 bases, with 19 bases separating them. From the 5' RACE reads, TCRdb called clonotypes with MiXCR, one entry per CDR3 protein. The table includes 8,500 to 10,000 distinct CDR3 sequences, 3.9% detected once. This clonotype was detected ten times or more. This beta chain slipped into a library made for alpha chains as a stray read, so its size is not meaningful.

The J gene is TRBJ1-3, the V gene TRBV28; D gene ambiguous. The sequences come from PBMCs, collected at recurrence. The receptor was isolated from a female donor with early-stage non-small cell lung cancer. The CDR3 sequence: CASSSLLLDVYSGNTIYF. CDR3 DNA: TGTGCCAGCAGTTCCCTTTTACTGGACGTTTACTCTGGAAACACCATATATTTT.